This T cell receptor (beta chain) was found in a study of T cells in lung cancer brain metastases. Study-wide background: Tobacco use history was present in most of the 20 patients, median around 38 pack-years.

Remarks on this clone: The antigen is undetermined.

Assay used: immunoSEQ multiplex PCR; TCRdb lists only in-frame clones, some missing. The data hold about 4,900 clones, with less than 90% observed a single time. Trimming stripped 4 bases from V and 4 bases from J, with 8 bases between. Germline-derived CDR1 and CDR2 are SGHRS and YFSETQ. The CDR3 totals 12 residues. Study results and caveats: Brain metastases had fewer unique productive clones than primaries (median around 1,500 versus 4,400).

The sequence was collected from a woman aged 45-65 years with non-small cell lung cancer. V usage is TRBV5-1 and J usage is TRBJ1-2; D is unresolved. Material for sequencing was tumor tissue from the primary lung tumor. The DNA for the CDR3 is TGCGCCAGCAGCGTCGACACCTATGGCTACACCTTC. Protein product: CASSVDTYGYTF.